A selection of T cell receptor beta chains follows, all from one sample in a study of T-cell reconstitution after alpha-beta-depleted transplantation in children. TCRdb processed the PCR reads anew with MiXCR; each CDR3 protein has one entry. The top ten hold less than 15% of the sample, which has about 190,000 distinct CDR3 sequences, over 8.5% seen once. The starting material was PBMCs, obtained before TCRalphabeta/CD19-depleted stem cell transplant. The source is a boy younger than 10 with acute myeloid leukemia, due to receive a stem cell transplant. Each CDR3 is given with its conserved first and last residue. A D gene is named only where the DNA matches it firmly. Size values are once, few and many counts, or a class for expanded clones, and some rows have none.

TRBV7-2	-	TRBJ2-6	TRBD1	TGTGCCAGCAGCGCCCGACAGGGGGCTGGGGCCAACGTCCTGACTTTC	CASSARQGAGANVLTF
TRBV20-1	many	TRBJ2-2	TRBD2	TGCAGTGTGTCAACTAGCGGGAGGGCGAACACCGGGGAGCTGTTTTTT	CSVSTSGRANTGELFF
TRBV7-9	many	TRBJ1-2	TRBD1	TGTGCCAGCAGCTTGGACAGGGGGCCTGGCTACACCTTC	CASSLDRGPGYTF
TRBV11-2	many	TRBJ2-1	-	TGTGCCAGCAGCTTAGCAGTTGGGGCCTACAATGAGCAGTTCTTC	CASSLAVGAYNEQFF
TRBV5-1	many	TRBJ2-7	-	TGCGCCAGTTCCCAGGGAAGGCTCTACGAGCAGTACTTC	CASSQGRLYEQYF
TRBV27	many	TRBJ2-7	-	TGTGCCAGCAGTTTACAGGGCCTAACCTACGAGCAGTACTTC	CASSLQGLTYEQYF
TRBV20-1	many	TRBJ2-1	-	TGCAGTGCTAAGGGCCAGAGCTCCTACAATGAGCAGTTCTTC	CSAKGQSSYNEQFF
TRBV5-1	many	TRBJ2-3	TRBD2	TGCGCCAGCAGCTTGGCTAGCGGGGGTAAACTCACAGATACGCAGTATTTT	CASSLASGGKLTDTQYF
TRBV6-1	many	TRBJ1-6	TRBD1	TGTGCCAGCAGTGAAGTTTTGACAGGGTTTTTACCCCTCCACTTT	CASSEVLTGFLPLHF
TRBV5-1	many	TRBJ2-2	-	TGCGCCAGCAGATTAGATACCGGGGAGCTGTTTTTT	CASRLDTGELFF
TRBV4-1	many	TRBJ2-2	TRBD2	TGCGCCAGCAGCCAACGGACTAGCGGGAAGCAGAACACCGGGGAGCTGTTTTTT	CASSQRTSGKQNTGELFF
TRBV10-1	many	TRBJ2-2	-	TGCGCCAGCAGCCAGGACACCGGGGAGCTGTTTTTT	CASSQDTGELFF
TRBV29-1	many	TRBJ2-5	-	TGCAGCGTGACGGCTTTCCAAGAGACCCAGTACTTC	CSVTAFQETQYF
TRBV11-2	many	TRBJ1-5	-	TGTGCCAGCAGCTTAGGCGGGGGCGCAGTTCAGCCCCAGCATTTT	CASSLGGGAVQPQHF
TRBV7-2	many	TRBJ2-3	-	TGTGCCAGCAGCTTAAACTATGCGGCAGATACGCAGTATTTT	CASSLNYAADTQYF
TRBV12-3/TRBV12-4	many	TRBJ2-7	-	TGTGCCAGCAGTGCCCCCTCCTACGAGCAGTACTTC	CASSAPSYEQYF
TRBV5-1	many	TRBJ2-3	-	TGCGCCAGTCGACAGGGGAGGGCAGATACGCAGTATTTT	CASRQGRADTQYF
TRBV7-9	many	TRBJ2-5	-	TGTGCCAGCAGTTTGTCGGGTGAGACCCAGTACTTC	CASSLSGETQYF
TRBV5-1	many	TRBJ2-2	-	TGCGCCAGCAGCGCCGGGGTTGCGAACACCGGGGAGCTGTTTTTT	CASSAGVANTGELFF
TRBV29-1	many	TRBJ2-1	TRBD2	TGCAGCGTTGAAGGTGGTGAGGGACTAGCGCCCAGAGGGCTGTTCTTC	CSVEGGEGLAPRGLFF
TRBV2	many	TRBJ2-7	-	TGTGCCAGCAGTGAAGCGCTTTTGGGCGGGGTATCCTACGAGCAGTACTTC	CASSEALLGGVSYEQYF
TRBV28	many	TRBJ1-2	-	TGTGCCAGCAGTCAACACGTGGGAGGTGTGGGAGCTAACTATGGCTACACCTTC	CASSQHVGGVGANYGYTF
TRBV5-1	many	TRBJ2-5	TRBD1	TGCGCCAGCAGCCCCGGACAGGGTGAGACCCAGTACTTC	CASSPGQGETQYF
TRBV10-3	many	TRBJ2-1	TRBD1	TGTGCCATCACCGGACAGGGTTCGAATGAGCAGTTCTTC	CAITGQGSNEQFF
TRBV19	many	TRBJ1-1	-	TGTGCCAGTAGTATGAGGGACACTGAAGCTTTCTTT	CASSMRDTEAFF
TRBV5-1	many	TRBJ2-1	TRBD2	TGCGCCAGCAGCTTGGGACTAGCGGGGGGTTACAATGAGCAGTTCTTC	CASSLGLAGGYNEQFF
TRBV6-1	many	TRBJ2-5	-	TGTGCCAGCAGTGCCCGGGACTCGGGAGAGACCCAGTACTTC	CASSARDSGETQYF
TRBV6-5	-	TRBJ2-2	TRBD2	TGTGCCAGCAGTTACTCCGGGACTAGCTTCTACACCGGGGAGCTGTTTTTT	CASSYSGTSFYTGELFF
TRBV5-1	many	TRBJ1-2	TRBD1	TGCGCCAGCAGCTTGCGGATAGGACAGGGGTCGGAAGGCTACACCTTC	CASSLRIGQGSEGYTF
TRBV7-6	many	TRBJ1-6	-	TGTGCCAGCAGCTTTCTCCGACGGGGAACGGGTTCACCCCTCCACTTT	CASSFLRRGTGSPLHF
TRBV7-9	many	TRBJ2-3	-	TGTGCCAGCAGCCCGGGACTGAGTCCCGTGGATACGCAGTATTTT	CASSPGLSPVDTQYF
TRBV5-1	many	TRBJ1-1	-	TGCGCCAGCAGCCCAGGAGGGCTGAACACTGAAGCTTTCTTT	CASSPGGLNTEAFF
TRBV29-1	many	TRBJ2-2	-	TGCAGCGTTGATGGGGGAGGACACACCGGGGAGCTGTTTTTT	CSVDGGGHTGELFF
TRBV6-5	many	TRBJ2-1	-	TGTGCCAGCAGTTACGGCAAGACGGAAGGATTGAACAATGAGCAGTTCTTC	CASSYGKTEGLNNEQFF
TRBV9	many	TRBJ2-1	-	TGTGCCAGCAGCGGGGAACAGGGTTTCGATGAGCAGTTCTTC	CASSGEQGFDEQFF
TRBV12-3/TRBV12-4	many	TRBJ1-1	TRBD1	TGTGCCAGCAGTCCGAGACAGGGGTTGAACACTGAAGCTTTCTTT	CASSPRQGLNTEAFF
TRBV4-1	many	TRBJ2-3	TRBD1	TGCGCCAGCAGCCAAGCACGACAGGGGTTTAGTAAGGTTTTT	CASSQARQGFSKVF
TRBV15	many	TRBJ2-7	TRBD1	TGTGCCACCAGCATAACCAGGGACAGCGAGCAGTACTTC	CATSITRDSEQYF
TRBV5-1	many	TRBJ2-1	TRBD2	TGCGCCAGCGGACTAGCGGGAGGTGATGAGCAGTTCTTC	CASGLAGGDEQFF
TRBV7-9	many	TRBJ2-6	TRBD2	TGTGCCAGCAGCTGGATAGCGGGAACCCGCTCTGGGGCCAACGTCCTGACTTTC	CASSWIAGTRSGANVLTF